The clone carrying this T cell receptor beta chain appeared many times. The data are from a study of metastatic and nonmetastatic thyroid tumors. In germline, CDR1 is SGHNT, CDR2 YENEEA. CDR3 length: 16 amino acids. V shed 5 bases and J shed 3 bases, with 19 bases lying between them. Until they underwent thyroid surgery, no patient had received any treatment. TCRdb re-called the PCR reads through MiXCR. The table lists approximately 50,000 clones, less than 5% of them singletons. The sequencing sample was made of blood. The chain employs TRBV11-3 and TRBJ1-2; D is perhaps TRBD1 (6 bases). This TCR was recovered from a female donor with papillary thyroid cancer or a benign thyroid nodule (not recorded which). Some clones in this sample may be carry-over from other donors' samples. Here the CDR3 DNA reads TGTGCCAGCAGCCCCACCGGGGGGCGGATTGACTATGGCTACACCTTC. Protein: CASSPTGGRIDYGYTF.